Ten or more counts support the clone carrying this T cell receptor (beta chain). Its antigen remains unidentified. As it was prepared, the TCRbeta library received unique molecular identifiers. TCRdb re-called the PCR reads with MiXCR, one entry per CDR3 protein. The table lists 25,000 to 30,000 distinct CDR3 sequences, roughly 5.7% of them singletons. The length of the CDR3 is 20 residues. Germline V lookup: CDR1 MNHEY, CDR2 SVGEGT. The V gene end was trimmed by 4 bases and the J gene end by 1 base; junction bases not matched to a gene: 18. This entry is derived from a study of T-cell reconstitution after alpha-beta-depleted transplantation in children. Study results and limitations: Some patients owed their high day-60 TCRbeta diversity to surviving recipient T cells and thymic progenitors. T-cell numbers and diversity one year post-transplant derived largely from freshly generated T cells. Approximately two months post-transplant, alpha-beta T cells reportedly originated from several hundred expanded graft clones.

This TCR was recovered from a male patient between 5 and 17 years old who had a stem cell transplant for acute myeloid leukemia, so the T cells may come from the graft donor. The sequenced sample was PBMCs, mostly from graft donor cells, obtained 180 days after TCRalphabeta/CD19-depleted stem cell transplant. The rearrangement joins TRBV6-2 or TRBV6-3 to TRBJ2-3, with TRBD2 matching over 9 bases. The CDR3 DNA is TGTGCCAGCAGTTCGCCAAGCGGGAGGCCAGGTCGGACGGGCACAGATACGCAGTATTTT. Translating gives CASSSPSGRPGRTGTDTQYF.